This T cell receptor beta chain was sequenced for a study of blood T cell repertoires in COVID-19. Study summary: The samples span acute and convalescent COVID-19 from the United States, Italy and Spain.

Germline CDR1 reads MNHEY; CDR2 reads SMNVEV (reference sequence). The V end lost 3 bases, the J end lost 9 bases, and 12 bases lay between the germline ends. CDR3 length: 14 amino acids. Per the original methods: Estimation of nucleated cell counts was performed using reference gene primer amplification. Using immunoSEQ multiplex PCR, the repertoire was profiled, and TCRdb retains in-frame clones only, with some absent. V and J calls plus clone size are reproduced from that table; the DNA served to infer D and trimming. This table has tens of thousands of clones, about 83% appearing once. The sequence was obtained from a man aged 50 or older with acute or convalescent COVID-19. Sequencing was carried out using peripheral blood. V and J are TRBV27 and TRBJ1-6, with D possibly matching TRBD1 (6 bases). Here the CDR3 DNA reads TGTGCCAGCAGTTTGCCGGGGGGCGCTTCACCCCTCCACTTT. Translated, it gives CASSLPGGASPLHF.